This T cell receptor beta chain was profiled in a study of cytomegalovirus exposure and HLA in healthy donors (dated by TCRdb to 2017 to 2019). Looking at the study overall: In an earlier analysis of under 600 of the donors, 276 Gb of sequence data and approximately 120 million unique TCR beta sequences from roughly 180 million T cells were reported. An early release covering 500 to 750 HLA-typed donors comprised about 300 gigabases of sequencing data and approximately 80 million unique TCR sequences. Of the roughly 400 genotyped donors, roughly 80% fell in the genetic ancestry cluster associated with self-reported Caucasian donors. The aim of the study was to test whether cataloging public T cell receptors could identify signatures of past pathogen exposure. Using immunosequencing, the study profiled T cell repertoires from fewer than 700 subjects and related those repertoires to cytomegalovirus serostatus. In addition to the first cohort of around 670 subjects, a separate validation cohort of 120 different subjects was used. To predict cytomegalovirus infection status, the study brought together high-throughput TCR immunosequencing, statistical association of individual TCRs with disease status, and machine learning. A later analysis re-analyzed previously published TCR beta repertoires from roughly 690 donors and added high-resolution HLA genotyping to study TCR occurrence patterns. Rather than using new phenotypic data, the later analysis identified candidate immune exposures from TCR beta sequences and from how often those sequences occurred across donors. An earlier analysis of roughly 580 of the donors used high-throughput TCR beta sequencing to judge whether each TCR beta V gene segment behaved as functional or pseudogenic. Alongside the repertoire data, information on donor age, sex, ethnicity and CMV serostatus was compiled. Genome-wide SNP genotypes for about three fifths of the roughly 670 donors were used in a later genetic analysis, which treated that subset as a discovery cohort. All discovery cohort repertoires had been generated on a single sequencing platform. Both class I and class II loci were covered by HLA typing, at four-digit resolution. Typing coverage varied by locus: roughly 629-640 donors for A, B, C, DRB1 and DQB1; roughly 500 for DQA1; more than 600 for DPA1; 400 to 480 for DPB1. Because of strong linkage in the cohort, roughly five DR-DQ haplotypes were treated as single units for association and clustering. Across 300 to 500 genotyped donors of the cohort, an average of about 240,000 unique TCR beta nucleotide sequences per donor were sequenced, and roughly 17% of those sequences were non-productive. Points the paper makes about the study in general: A later analysis associated approximately 17,000 TCR beta sequences with specific HLA alleles at a false discovery rate of 0.05. According to the authors, the approach could potentially be generalized to other disease states and immunological phenotypes. The sequencing pipeline was judged likely to have produced a cluster of highly shared sequence variants as a technical artifact. In a later analysis, HLA-associated TCR beta chains were found to be more clonally expanded and to have lower generation probabilities than equally common non-associated chains. In vitro tests confirmed that a few of the cytomegalovirus-associated TCR beta chains recognize cytomegalovirus antigens. The classifier was reported to diagnose cytomegalovirus status with high specificity and sensitivity in both the original cohort and the validation cohort. A later analysis found that TCR association rates varied across HLA loci, with DRB1 alleles showing the most associated TCRs and HLA-C alleles the fewest. According to a later analysis, most CMV-associated TCR beta chains appeared to be HLA-restricted, and the HLA associations seemed to be driven largely by CMV exposure. Because the 87-base-pair reads could not distinguish some IMGT-functional V segments, including TRBV6-2 and TRBV6-3, those segments were excluded. The study listed 164 TCR beta chains as associated with cytomegalovirus. The cohort was sequenced for TCR beta chains only, and without alpha or paired-chain data the features that could be detected were limited. In an earlier analysis of more than 500 of the donors, most TCR beta V segments appeared in productive rearrangements about 90% or about 30% of the time, broadly matching IMGT annotations. Because counts were too low, 15 to 20 rarely observed V segments, including chromosome 9 orphons, were excluded from the earlier analysis of around 640 of the donors. For the cohort, immune exposure information was limited to CMV serostatus. When HLA alleles, especially DR and DQ, strongly co-occurred, attributing TCR associations to individual alleles was difficult. While some public TCRs were present in many individuals, most TCR sequences turned up only very rarely across donors. Linkage disequilibrium might explain the correlated functional status among segregating V segments, but an unknown experimental factor could not be ruled out. A later genetic analysis reported fewer N-insertions in productive TCRs among donors in an Asian-associated ancestry cluster than the roughly 620-donor mean. A later analysis reported that several top co-occurrence clusters appeared linked to parvovirus B19, influenza, CMV and Epstein-Barr virus. A later genetic analysis associated a missense DCLRE1C variant with V-gene and J-gene trimming of TCR beta chains, and an independent cohort replicated the association. Because HLA typing was missing for some donors at each locus, association tests included only the typed subset. A further reported finding was that TCR beta sequences accurately predicted the HLA-A and HLA-B alleles for most subjects in the first cohort. Roughly uniform sequencing depth across donors was assumed in presence/absence analyses, although this assumption may not hold.

Comment on this clone: The antigen it binds to is not known.

The cohort was made up of 500 to 800 healthy bone marrow donors. All cohort members were sampled while nominally healthy, although unrecorded immune exposures were likely present. The donor was CMV seropositive and belonged to the group of about 290 seropositive cohort members. A peripheral blood sample was provided by each donor, and peripheral blood mononuclear cells were used for TCR beta sequencing. The Qiagen DNeasy Blood Extraction Kit was used to extract genomic DNA from the blood cell samples. V loses 1 base of germline sequence and J loses 5 bases, and the interval between the two ends is 9 bases. Looking up the germline V gene yields CDR1 SGHRS and CDR2 YFSETQ. Measured from the cysteine to the phenylalanine, the CDR3 is 13 residues long. The CDR3 DNA has 39 bases and is translated from base 1. Library construction relied on the immunoSEQ multiplex PCR assay. A mixture of 60 forward primers for TCR Vbeta segments and 13 reverse primers for TCR Jbeta segments was used in the multiplex PCR. The CDR3 region of rearranged TCR beta genes was amplified from genomic DNA by a multiplex PCR assay. The amplified TCR beta libraries were sequenced on the Illumina HiSeq System as 87-base-pair reads. Concerning the study's data processing: A later analysis counted 75 million to 100 million unique TCR beta chains across the 500 to 850 repertoires, and some 11 million of these chains were shared by at least two donors. Raw reads were error-corrected and collapsed into unique sequences with a nearest-neighbor algorithm that merged closely related sequences to remove PCR and sequencing errors. CDR3 sequences were aligned to IMGT reference sequences to assign V, D and J gene segments. For a sequence to be retained, a match of at least six nucleotides was required to both a V gene segment and a J gene segment. Rearrangements were called productive when the CDR3 lacked stop codons and stayed in frame with V and J; all others were non-productive. Following IMGT convention, CDR3 was defined as the stretch from the second conserved V-encoded cysteine to the conserved J-encoded phenylalanine. In an earlier analysis of around 600 of the donors, sequences lacking an unambiguous match to a single V gene segment were excluded. An earlier analysis of about 600 of the donors called V segments functional above 56.7% productive rearrangements and segregating when the between-donor standard deviation exceeded 5%. A statistical classification framework was built to diagnose cytomegalovirus status from the catalog of TCR beta chain sequences. V and J gene assignment, in a later analysis, came from comparing TCR nucleotide sequences with IMGT/GENE-DB human TR gene sequences. A later analysis assigned CDR3 sequences and most-parsimonious VDJ recombination scenarios with the TCRdist pipeline. In a later analysis, each TCR beta chain was defined by its CDR3 amino acid sequence together with its V-gene family, and reads lacking a unique V-gene family were excluded. In a later analysis, 450 to 600 highly shared, low-generation-probability nucleotide sequences were removed to address suspected cross-contamination and a sequencing artifact. For each public chain, a later analysis derived a clonal expansion index from normalized ranks of inferred template counts within each repertoire. In a later analysis, generation probabilities were computed with a VDJ recombination model fitted to out-of-frame rearrangements, and the resulting probabilities were checked against IGoR. In a later analysis, TCR-TCR, TCR-HLA and TCR-CMV co-occurrence was scored with hypergeometric tests, and a repertoire-size bias correction was applied to TCR pairs. False discovery rates were estimated in a later analysis by permuting HLA or CMV assignments 20 times. In a later analysis, co-occurring TCRs were grouped using DBSCAN, and TCRdist sequence similarity was added for clustering within HLA-allele-positive subsets. Repertoires with fewer than 30,000 or more than 120,000 public chains, plus five repertoires with anomalous nucleotide sharing, were excluded from co-occurrence clustering. TCRdb provides this immuneACCESS table in a form limited to in-frame rearrangements. Some clones are lacking; in checked studies, under half of them reflect an unresolved V gene, and why the rest are absent is not known. V, J and clone size reflect that table, while D and trimming were determined from the DNA. The sample table gives tens of thousands of clones. Approximately 4.2% of the sample goes to the ten largest clones.

The chain links TRBV5-1 with TRBJ1-1; no confident D gene assignment can be made. Sequenced: PBMCs. The clonotype comes from a man between 18 and 35 years old in good health and CMV-seropositive. The CDR3 loop reads CASSLYGYTEAFF. Read as DNA, the sequence is TGCGCCAGCAGCTTGTACGGGTATACTGAAGCTTTCTTT.